Listed below are T cell receptor beta chains from one sample, sequenced in a study of CD8 T cells in Susac syndrome. MiXCR, applied by TCRdb to the immunoSEQ multiplex PCR reads, yields one record per CDR3 protein. In the table there are 180,000 or so distinct CDR3 sequences, roughly 96% of which are singletons. Sequencing was carried out using CD4+ T cells from PBMCs. The source of these receptors is a human donor with multiple sclerosis. Each CDR3 is given with its conserved first and last residue. Only part of the rows carry a size: once, few, many, or a class if the clone is expanded.

V,size,CDR3
TRBV5-1,NA,CASSLDGAQYEQFF
TRBV28,NA,CASKGGTRGTDTQYF
TRBV29-1,NA,CSVALNNYGYTF
TRBV12-3/TRBV12-4,NA,CASSLATLGTQYF
TRBV7-9,NA,CASSSRGASGNGEQYF
TRBV7-9,once,CASSQAHLAGGPADTQYF
TRBV9,few,CASSVDRNYGYTF
TRBV12-3/TRBV12-4,NA,CASSPQGAGELFF
TRBV9,once,CASSVGSGGAETQYF
TRBV7-3,NA,CASSSRGGSDTQYF